The 29 T cell receptor beta chains listed next were all sequenced from one sample in a study of T cells after somatic rescue of genetic block. The protocol was immunoSEQ multiplex PCR, while the TCRdb copy is restricted to in-frame clones and leaves out a portion. The sample comprises roughly 51,000 clones, around 96% of which are singletons, and more than 0.075% rests with the top ten. Sequencing input: peripheral blood mononuclear cells (PBMCs). Receptors were obtained from a child less than two years old.

The chain carries TRBV6-6 and TRBJ2-1; D is uncertain. Trimming shortened V by 0 bases and J by 4 bases, and 10 bases separated the two germline ends. Germline V CDR1 and CDR2: MNHNY, SVGAGI (reference sequence). CDR3 length: 15 amino acids. The CDR3 here is CASSYSTSKYNEQFF. CDR3 DNA sequence: TGTGCCAGCAGTTACTCGACCAGTAAATACAATGAGCAGTTCTTC.

This chain connects TRBV5-1 to TRBJ2-1, with 10 bases fitting TRBD2. J was trimmed by 0 bases and V by 3 bases; bases with no gene match: 0. CDR3 length equals 15 residues. Germline V CDR1 and CDR2: SGHRS, YFSETQ. CDR3 region: CASSSSGSSYNEQFF. DNA of the CDR3: TGCGCCAGCAGCTCTAGCGGGAGCTCCTACAATGAGCAGTTCTTC.

The V call is TRBV27, the J call TRBJ2-3, with 10 bases aligning to TRBD2. The CDR3 totals 15 residues. V was pared by 7 bases and J by 0 bases, with 4 bases of the junction left unmatched. From germline, CDR1 is MNHEY and CDR2 SMNVEV (reference sequence). The CDR3 spells CASKRLAGSTDTQYF. The CDR3 DNA follows: TGTGCCAGCAAGCGACTAGCGGGTAGCACAGATACGCAGTATTTT.

In its sample, this clone was seen once. The chain couples TRBV4-1 to TRBJ2-7; TRBD2 is a possible D gene (7 bases). The germline V gene has CDR1 MGHRA and CDR2 YSYEKL. The CDR3 has 13 amino acids. V lost 6 bases, J lost 3 bases, and 12 bases lay in between. CDR3: CASRGEGVYEQYF. The CDR3, as DNA: TGCGCCAGCAGGGGGGAGGGGGTCTACGAGCAGTACTTC.

The V call is TRBV9, the J call TRBJ2-2; 7 bases map to TRBD2. This CDR3 is 14 amino acids long. The junction had 0 bases not matched to a gene; V was cut back by 0 bases and J by 4 bases. Germline V gives CDR1 SGDLS, CDR2 YYNGEE. The CDR3 sequence: CASSVGTSTGELFF. For the CDR3, the DNA is TGTGCCAGCAGCGTAGGGACTAGCACCGGGGAGCTGTTTTTT.

This clone was detected a few times. This sequence joins TRBV4-2 and TRBJ2-2, with 8 nucleotides matching TRBD2. CDR1 is LGHNA, CDR2 YNFKEQ, per germline. Losses at the gene ends were 4 bases for V and 9 bases for J; bases not matched to a gene: 4. The CDR3 is 13 residues long. This CDR3 reads CASSLAGIRELFF. CDR3 coding DNA: TGTGCCAGCAGCCTAGCGGGGATAAGGGAGCTGTTTTTT.

The rearrangement links TRBV28 to TRBJ1-2; 7 positions match TRBD1. The V segment lost 3 bases and the J segment 4 bases; nucleotides outside the gene matches: 2. Looked up from germline, CDR1 is MDHEN and CDR2 is SYDVKM. The CDR3 has 13 amino acids. The CDR3 DNA reads as TGTGCCAGCAGTTTTGCAGGGGGCTATGGCTACACCTTC. It specifies CASSFAGGYGYTF.

The rearrangement uses TRBV29-1 and TRBJ2-2; 9 bases map to TRBD2. The length of the CDR3 is 17 residues. V shed 1 base and J 4 bases; nucleotides not matched to a gene: 10. The V gene's germline CDR1 is SQVTM and CDR2 ANQGSEA. Here the CDR3 reads CSVEGVAGVLCTGELFF. For the CDR3, the DNA is TGCAGCGTTGAAGGGGTAGCGGGAGTTCTTTGCACCGGGGAGCTGTTTTTT.

The count of this clone is one. This chain joins TRBV19 and TRBJ2-7; weak D call: TRBD2 (5 bases). Germline loops: CDR1 LNHDA, CDR2 SQIVND (reference sequence). CDR3 size: 16 residues. Trimming removed 1 base from V and 0 bases from J, with 13 bases in between. The CDR3 region is CASSIVTDWFSYEQYF. As DNA, the CDR3 is TGTGCCAGTAGTATAGTAACGGACTGGTTCTCCTACGAGCAGTACTTC.

This clone was seen once. V gene TRBV9 combines with J gene TRBJ1-3, with D hard to call. Trimming removed 4 bases at V and 0 bases at J, with 14 bases between. This CDR3 has 16 residues. The germline V gene encodes CDR1 SGDLS and CDR2 YYNGEE. The CDR3 region has the DNA TGTGCCAGCAGCCCCCGTGCCCGTCGCTCTGGAAACACCATATATTTT. Residues: CASSPRARRSGNTIYF.

This clone was seen once. This rearrangement joins TRBV5-4 to TRBJ2-2, with TRBD2 matching 9 bases. V dropped 4 bases and J dropped 4; count of bases not matched to a gene: 8. Germline lookup yields CDR1 SGHNT and CDR2 YYREEE (reference sequence). The CDR3 has 16 amino acids. CDR3 region: CASSGASGRITGELFF. The CDR3 DNA sequence: TGTGCCAGCAGCGGAGCGAGCGGGAGGATCACCGGGGAGCTGTTTTTT.

This chain joins TRBV2 and TRBJ1-3, with D perhaps TRBD1 (6 bases). V was trimmed by 6 bases and J by 4 bases, leaving 13 bases between them. The CDR3 has 14 residues. CDR1 and CDR2 from the germline V gene are SNHLY and FYNNEI. CDR3 region: CASRETGSGNTIYF. The CDR3 DNA is TGTGCCAGCAGAGAAACAGGGTCGGGAAACACCATATATTTT. Combining the CDR3 with reference TRBV2 and TRBJ1-3 gives the whole variable domain EPEVTQTPSHQVTQMGQEVILRCVPISNHLYFYWYRQILGQKVEFLVSFYNNEISEKSEIFDDQFSVERPDGSNFTLKIRSTKLEDSAMYFCASRETGSGNTIYFGEGSWLTVV.

The chain uses TRBV7-2 and TRBJ2-1; 12 bases fit TRBD2. The CDR3 totals 16 residues. CDR1 is SGHTA, CDR2 FQGNSA, per germline. Trimming cost V 7 bases and J 8 bases; bases outside gene matches: 12. The CDR3 loop reads CASTYGPSGRAYEQFF. CDR3 coding DNA: TGTGCCAGCACCTATGGACCTAGCGGGAGGGCGTATGAGCAGTTCTTC.

The chain has TRBV9 and TRBJ2-3; D might be TRBD1 or TRBD2, each matching 6 bases. Germline V gives CDR1 SGDLS, CDR2 YYNGEE. Trimming removed 0 bases from V and 6 bases from J, with 14 bases in between. There are 15 residues in the CDR3. CDR3 amino acids: CASSVGGRGMDTQYF. As DNA, the CDR3 is TGTGCCAGCAGCGTAGGGGGGCGCGGGATGGATACGCAGTATTTT.

The chain carries TRBV6-1 and TRBJ2-7, with 8 positions matching TRBD2. CDR3 length equals 13 residues. The germline V gene encodes CDR1 MNHNS and CDR2 SASEGT. J was trimmed by 7 bases and V by 2 bases; bases with no gene match: 4. CDR3 DNA: TGTGCCAGCAGTGAAAGGGTAGCGGGAGAGCAGTACTTC. It is translated as CASSERVAGEQYF.

This clone was detected once. V and J are TRBV30 and TRBJ1-1; D may be TRBD1 (5 bases). The CDR3 length is 13 residues. The V end was cut by 1 base, the J end by 5 bases, with 11 bases between. Germline CDR1 GTSNPN, CDR2 SVGIG (reference sequence). The CDR3 sequence is CAWSGGLGTEAFF. Here the CDR3 DNA reads TGTGCCTGGAGTGGGGGCCTGGGGACTGAAGCTTTCTTT.

This clone was observed once. The J gene is TRBJ2-5, the V gene TRBV27, with 10 positions matching TRBD1. The J segment lost 4 bases and the V segment lost 5 bases, leaving 7 bases of the junction unmatched. This CDR3 has 15 amino acids. Germline CDR1 MNHEY, CDR2 SMNVEV (reference sequence). Written as DNA, the CDR3 is TGTGCCAGCAGTCCACCGGGACAGGGGAGAGAGACCCAGTACTTC. Its translation: CASSPPGQGRETQYF.

The chain employs TRBV2 and TRBJ2-3, with 11 positions matching TRBD2. CDR1 and CDR2 (germline): SNHLY, FYNNEI. This CDR3 region has 15 residues. J was trimmed by 2 bases and V by 7 bases; bases with no gene match: 5. CDR3 DNA sequence: TGTGCCAGCACACCGGGACTAGCGGTCACAGATACGCAGTATTTT. Its translation is CASTPGLAVTDTQYF.

The J gene is TRBJ2-1, the V gene TRBV5-8; 9 bases line up with TRBD1. The CDR3 consists of 13 residues. Trimming took 4 bases from V and 14 from J; bases not matched to a gene: 10. Germline V gene lookup returns CDR1 SGHTS and CDR2 YDEGEE. The CDR3 here is CASSVDRGKVKFF. The CDR3 DNA follows: TGTGCCAGCAGCGTGGACAGGGGAAAGGTTAAGTTCTTC.

The chain uses TRBV28 and TRBJ2-3; 11 nucleotides align to TRBD2. The CDR3 length is 16 residues. Germline CDR1 is MDHEN and CDR2 is SYDVKM. The V segment lost 6 bases and the J segment 10 bases; nucleotides outside the gene matches: 15. CDR3 nucleotides: TGTGCCAGCAGCCTCGGGACTAGCGGAGCGGAAGGGTCGCAGTATTTT. Its translation: CASSLGTSGAEGSQYF.

This chain joins TRBV11-3 and TRBJ2-2, with D possibly TRBD1 on 5 matching bases. The CDR3 is 16 amino acids. V was cut by 5 bases and J by 1 base, with 14 bases left in between. Germline CDR1 reads SGHNT; CDR2 reads YENEEA. As DNA, the CDR3 is TGTGCCAGCAGCCGCCCAAGGGGCCTGAACACCGGGGAGCTGTTTTTT. Translated: CASSRPRGLNTGELFF.

The chain joins TRBV6-5 to TRBJ2-7; TRBD1 agrees at 12 bases. This CDR3 region has 14 residues. Germline CDR1 MNHEY, CDR2 SVGAGI. The ends lost 5 bases at V and 7 bases at J; junction bases unmatched: 6. This CDR3 is CASSDRDRGREQYF. The CDR3 nucleotides are TGTGCCAGCAGTGACCGGGACAGGGGGCGTGAGCAGTACTTC.

A single count supports this clone. This chain links TRBV19 with TRBJ2-3; 8 nucleotides line up with TRBD1. Germline V gene lookup returns CDR1 LNHDA and CDR2 SQIVND (reference sequence). The CDR3 spans 14 residues. V was clipped by 4 bases and J by 0 bases; unmatched bases: 0. CDR3 sequence: CASSRQGSTDTQYF. CDR3 DNA sequence: TGTGCCAGTAGTAGACAGGGGAGCACAGATACGCAGTATTTT.

This chain joins TRBV7-9 and TRBJ2-1, with 12 bases matching TRBD1. Trimming removed 5 bases from V and 6 bases from J; junction bases left unmatched: 5. The length of the CDR3 is 15 residues. Per germline, CDR1 SEHNR and CDR2 FQNEAQ (reference sequence). For the CDR3, the DNA is TGTGCCAGCAGCCTCTCGGGACAGGGGGCCAATGAGCAGTTCTTC. Amino acids: CASSLSGQGANEQFF. The entire variable domain, with the rest obtained from reference TRBV7-9 and TRBJ2-1, is as follows: DTGVSQNPRHKITKRGQNVTFRCDPISEHNRLYWYRQTLGQGPEFLTYFQNEAQLEKSRLLSDRFSAERPKGSFSTLEIQRTEQGDSAMYLCASSLSGQGANEQFFGPGTRLTVL.

V gene TRBV5-4 combines with J gene TRBJ2-2; 8 bases line up with TRBD2. Trimming at V came to 0 bases and at J to 6 bases, leaving 7 bases not matched to a gene. The V gene's germline CDR1 is SGHNT and CDR2 YYREEE (reference sequence). The CDR3 is made up of 16 amino acids. CDR3 bases: TGTGCCAGCAGCTTGGAGCTAGCGGGTGGCGCCGGGGAGCTGTTTTTT. Translation gives CASSLELAGGAGELFF.

The J gene is TRBJ2-7, the V gene TRBV5-1; D may be TRBD1 (6 bases). Germline values: CDR1 SGHRS, CDR2 YFSETQ. The V end was cut by 4 bases, the J end by 5 bases, with 13 bases between. The CDR3 consists of 13 residues. This CDR3 reads CASSKQGFNEQYF. CDR3 DNA sequence: TGCGCCAGCAGCAAACAGGGTTTCAACGAGCAGTACTTC.

The J gene is TRBJ2-7, the V gene TRBV4-3; D may match TRBD1 or TRBD2 (5 bases each). V was clipped by 3 bases and J by 2 bases, with 14 bases between them. The V gene's germline CDR1 is LGHNA and CDR2 YSLEER. The CDR3 has 15 amino acids. The CDR3 sequence is CASSQGPNGAYEQYF. The CDR3 DNA is TGCGCCAGCAGCCAGGGGCCTAACGGGGCCTACGAGCAGTACTTC.

CDR3 protein: CASSSLGTGTNQPQHF. The DNA for the CDR3 is TGTGCCAGCAGCTCCCTAGGGACAGGGACCAATCAGCCCCAGCATTTT. This rearrangement joins TRBV7-8 to TRBJ1-5, with 9 nucleotides matching TRBD1. The CDR3 runs 16 residues. Losses at the gene ends were 4 bases for V and 3 bases for J; bases not matched to a gene: 7. The germline CDR1 and CDR2 sequences are SGHVS and FQNEAQ. The full variable domain, with the rest looked up from reference TRBV7-8 and TRBJ1-5, is GAGVSQSPRYKVAKRGQDVALRCDPISGHVSLFWYQQALGQGPEFLTYFQNEAQLDKSGLPSDRFFAERPEGSVSTLKIQRTQQEDSAVYLCASSSLGTGTNQPQHFGDGTRLSIL.

The chain carries TRBV23-1 and TRBJ2-5; 9 nucleotides agree with TRBD1. Being an ORF, TRBV23-1 has a function that is uncertain. CDR3 length equals 16 residues. V lost 6 bases to trimming and J lost 4 bases; unmatched junction nucleotides: 12. The DNA of the CDR3 is TGCGCCAGCAGACGCACCGGGACAGGGATGTTAGAGACCCAGTACTTC. Translating gives CASRRTGTGMLETQYF.